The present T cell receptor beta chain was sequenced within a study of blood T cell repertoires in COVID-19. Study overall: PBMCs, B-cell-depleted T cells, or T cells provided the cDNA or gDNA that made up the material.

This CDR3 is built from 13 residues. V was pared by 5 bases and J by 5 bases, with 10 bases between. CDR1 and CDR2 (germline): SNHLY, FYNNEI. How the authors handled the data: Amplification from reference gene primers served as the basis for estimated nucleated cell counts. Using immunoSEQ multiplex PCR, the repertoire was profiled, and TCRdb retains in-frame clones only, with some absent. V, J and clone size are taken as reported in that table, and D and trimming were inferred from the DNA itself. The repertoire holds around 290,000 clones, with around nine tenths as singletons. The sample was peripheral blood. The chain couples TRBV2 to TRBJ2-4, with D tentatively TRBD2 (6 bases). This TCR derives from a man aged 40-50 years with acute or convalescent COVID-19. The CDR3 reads CASSLGGQNIQYF. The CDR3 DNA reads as TGTGCCAGCAGTCTGGGGGGTCAAAACATTCAGTACTTC.